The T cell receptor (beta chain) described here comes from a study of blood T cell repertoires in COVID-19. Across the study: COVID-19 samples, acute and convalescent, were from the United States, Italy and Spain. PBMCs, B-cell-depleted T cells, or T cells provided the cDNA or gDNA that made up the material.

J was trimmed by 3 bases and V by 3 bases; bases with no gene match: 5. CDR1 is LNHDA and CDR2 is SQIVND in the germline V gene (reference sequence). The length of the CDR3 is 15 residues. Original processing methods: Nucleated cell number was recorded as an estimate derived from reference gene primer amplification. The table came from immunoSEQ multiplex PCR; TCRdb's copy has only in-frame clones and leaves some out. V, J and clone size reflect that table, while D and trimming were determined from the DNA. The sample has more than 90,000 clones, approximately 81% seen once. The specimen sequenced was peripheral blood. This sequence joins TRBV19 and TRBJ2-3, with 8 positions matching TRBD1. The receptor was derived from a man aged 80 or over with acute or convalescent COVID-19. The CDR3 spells CASSIQGAKTDTQYF. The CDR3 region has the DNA TGTGCCAGTAGTATCCAGGGGGCAAAGACAGATACGCAGTATTTT.